Included here is one T cell receptor (beta chain) sequence, with context. Its target is unknown. This specimen comes from a study of T cells after yellow fever vaccination. Study in general: For low cell numbers, libraries were made with SMART-Seq v4 Ultra Low Input. Study results and limitations: The bulk population could contribute abundant contaminating clonotypes to FACS-sorted repertoires.

One entry per CDR3 protein, called by TCRdb with MiXCR from the 5' RACE reads. The table lists hundreds of thousands of distinct CDR3 sequences, 17% of them singletons. The input for sequencing was PBMCs, taken 5 to 6 days after the first yellow fever vaccination. The receptor's source is a man younger than 35 who received the YFV17D yellow fever vaccine.

CDR3 in DNA: TGCAGTGCTAGCGCTGGGCTACTCCAAGAGACCCAGTACTTC. It encodes CSASAGLLQETQYF. The chain combines TRBV20-1 with TRBJ2-5; the D is unclear. V gave up 3 bases and J gave up 1 base, with 12 bases separating them. The CDR3 covers 14 residues. CDR1 DFQATT and CDR2 SNEGSKA come from the germline V gene (reference sequence).